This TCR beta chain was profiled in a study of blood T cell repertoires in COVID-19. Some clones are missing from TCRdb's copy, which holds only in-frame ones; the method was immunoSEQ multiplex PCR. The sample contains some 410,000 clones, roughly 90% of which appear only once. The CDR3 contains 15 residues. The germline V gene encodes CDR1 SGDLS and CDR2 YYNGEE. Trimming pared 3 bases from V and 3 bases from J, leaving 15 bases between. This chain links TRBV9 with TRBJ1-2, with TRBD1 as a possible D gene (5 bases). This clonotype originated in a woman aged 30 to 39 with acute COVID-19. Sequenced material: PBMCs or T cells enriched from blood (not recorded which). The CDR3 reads CASSEGGANYYGYTF. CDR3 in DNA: TGTGCCAGCAGCGAGGGAGGGGCGAATTACTATGGCTACACCTTC.